The 8 T cell receptor beta chains in this list originate from one sample, sequenced in a study of shared T cell receptors in the human thymus. Assay: immunoSEQ multiplex PCR; the TCRdb copy retains only in-frame clones and omits some. The sample shows hundreds of thousands of clones, more than 70% of them seen only once. Another study also made use of these data, one on human thymus T cells.

The sample was thymocytes. The receptors were gathered from a boy less than two years old with a congenital heart defect.

The rearrangement uses TRBV28 and TRBJ2-4, with D tentatively TRBD2 (6 bases). The CDR3 is made up of 16 amino acids. The V gene lost 3 bases and the J gene lost 0 bases, with 12 bases spanning the gap. CDR1 and CDR2 from the germline V gene are MDHEN and SYDVKM. CDR3 amino acids: CASSLVAGLAKNIQYF. The CDR3 nucleotides are TGTGCCAGCAGTTTGGTGGCGGGACTAGCCAAAAACATTCAGTACTTC.

The CDR3 coding sequence is TGTGCCAGCGGCCACCCTCCCGGTGCGGGCCTAGGCTATGGCTACACCTTC. It yields the protein CASGHPPGAGLGYGYTF. V and J are TRBV7-8 and TRBJ1-2; D not certain. This CDR3 spans 17 amino acids. Germline V gene lookup returns CDR1 SGHVS and CDR2 FQNEAQ. Deletions cut 8 bases from V and 4 bases from J, with 26 bases between.

The chain carries TRBV28 and TRBJ2-7, with 10 positions matching TRBD2. Germline V gene data show CDR1 as MDHEN and CDR2 as SYDVKM. Unmatched junction bases numbered 19, after V lost 5 bases and J lost 3 bases. The length of the CDR3 is 19 residues. The CDR3 coding sequence is TGTGCCAGCAGTGTGGGACTAGCGAAAGGAGGGCTCTTGGGCTACGAGCAGTACTTC. Translated: CASSVGLAKGGLLGYEQYF.

V usage is TRBV6-5 and J usage is TRBJ2-7; TRBD1 matches at 9 bases. V was pared by 2 bases and J by 2 bases, with 7 bases of the junction left unmatched. CDR1 MNHEY and CDR2 SVGAGI come from the germline V gene. The CDR3 runs to 16 residues. DNA for the CDR3: TGTGCCAGCAGTTACCGGCTCGGGACAGGGACCTACGAGCAGTACTTC. Its protein product is CASSYRLGTGTYEQYF.

The chain has TRBV11-2 and TRBJ2-2, with D uncertain. Germline loops: CDR1 SGHAT, CDR2 FQNNGV. There are 15 residues in the CDR3. Trimming cost V 7 bases and J 0 bases, with 12 bases left between them. The CDR3 spells CASNRGQTNTGELFF. CDR3 bases: TGTGCCAGCAACCGTGGGCAGACGAACACCGGGGAGCTGTTTTTT. Complete variable domain (other parts from reference TRBV11-2 and TRBJ2-2): EAGVAQSPRYKIIEKRQSVAFWCNPISGHATLYWYQQILGQGPKLLIQFQNNGVVDDSQLPKDRFSAERLKGVDSTLKIQPAKLEDSAVYLCASNRGQTNTGELFFGEGSRLTVL.

V usage is TRBV28 and J usage is TRBJ1-5; 7 bases are a match to TRBD1. The J segment lost 0 bases and the V segment lost 7 bases, leaving 6 bases of the junction unmatched. Germline lookup yields CDR1 MDHEN and CDR2 SYDVKM. CDR3 size: 15 residues. The CDR3 protein is CASTLGTASNQPQHF. CDR3 coding DNA: TGTGCCAGCACCCTGGGGACAGCTAGCAATCAGCCCCAGCATTTT. Drawing the rest from reference TRBV28 and TRBJ1-5, the complete variable domain is DVKVTQSSRYLVKRTGEKVFLECVQDMDHENMFWYRQDPGLGLRLIYFSYDVKMKEKGDIPEGYSVSREKKERFSLILESASTNQTSMYLCASTLGTASNQPQHFGDGTRLSIL.

This clone was seen a single time. J is TRBJ2-1 and V is TRBV6-5; 7 nucleotides agree with TRBD2. This CDR3 contains 14 residues. CDR1 is MNHEY, CDR2 SVGAGI, per germline. The junction had 3 bases not matched to a gene; V was cut back by 4 bases and J by 3 bases. The CDR3 DNA follows: TGTGCCAGCAGTTCCGCGGGAGTCTACAATGAGCAGTTCTTC. Translation: CASSSAGVYNEQFF.

V gene TRBV11-1 combines with J gene TRBJ2-2; maybe TRBD2 (6 bases). V was cut by 1 base and J by 2 bases, with 8 bases left in between. The germline CDR1 and CDR2 sequences are SGHAT and FQDESV (reference sequence). The CDR3 has 15 residues. As DNA, the CDR3 is TGTGCCAGCAGCTTAGGGGGGGTCAACACCGGGGAGCTGTTTTTT. The encoded protein is CASSLGGVNTGELFF.